One sample yielded the 23 T cell receptor beta chains listed below, sequenced in a study of T cells in Graves' hyperthyroidism and ophthalmopathy (dated by TCRdb to between 2017 and 2020). The library relied on multiplex PCR. The sample was run on an Illumina HiSeq 2000. The TCR beta CDR3 regions were amplified from the RNA transcripts. For the first round of RT-PCR on the TCR CDR3, the HTBI primer set was used together with the Qiagen OneStep RT-PCR kit. The public reads were reprocessed in TCRdb via fastp at Q25 and MiXCR, keeping in-frame beta chains. Rows with one shared CDR3 protein collapse into an entry with the most common genes and DNA. Here the sample has roughly 300,000 distinct CDR3 sequences; approximately 13% occur a single time. 20% to 25% of the sample belongs to the ten largest clones. The source material was blood. These TCRs come from a woman younger than 45 with Graves' hyperthyroidism.

Concerning this clonotype itself: The junction does not match germline at one end; this may be a read error. This chain joins TRBV12-3 or TRBV12-4 and TRBJ2-1; D remains ambiguous. The CDR3 is 15 residues long. The CDR3 DNA reads TGTGCCAGCAGTTTACCGGTGGTGTCCTACAATGAGCATTTCTTC. Amino acids: CASSLPVVSYNEHFF.

The gene calls are TRBV6-1 and TRBJ2-1; D may correspond to TRBD1 or TRBD2 (5 bases each). Germline assignment: CDR1 MNHNS and CDR2 SASEGT. V lost 5 bases and J 2 bases, leaving 13 bases between the germline ends. CDR3 length: 15 amino acids. CDR3 loop: CASSPPGRTYNEQFF. The CDR3 coding sequence is TGTGCCAGCAGTCCCCCGGGGCGAACCTACAATGAGCAGTTCTTC.

The chain combines TRBV6-1 with TRBJ2-6; 9 bases fit TRBD1. CDR1 and CDR2 (germline): MNHNS, SASEGT. Unmatched junction bases numbered 12, after V lost 10 bases and J lost 2 bases. The CDR3 length is 17 residues. CDR3 sequence (DNA): TGTGCCACTCCGGTCGGGACAGGGATCACTGGGGCCAACGTCCTGACTTTC. Its protein product is CATPVGTGITGANVLTF.

There are a few counts of this clonotype. The chain is built from TRBV19 and TRBJ2-4; maybe TRBD1 (5 bases). Between the trimmed V and J ends, which lost 4 bases and 3 bases, there was a span of 16 bases. This CDR3 comprises 16 residues. Germline loops: CDR1 LNHDA, CDR2 SQIVND (reference sequence). CDR3 coding DNA: TGTGCCAGTAGTACATACCAGGGCGATCACAAAAACATTCAGTACTTC. It encodes CASSTYQGDHKNIQYF.

V gene TRBV29-1 combines with J gene TRBJ2-2; 8 bases are a match to TRBD2. J lost 1 base, V lost 5 bases, and 6 bases had no gene match. CDR3 length: 15 residues. Per germline, CDR1 SQVTM and CDR2 ANQGSEA. The CDR3 spells CSVRGGAQNTGELFF. CDR3 nucleotides: TGCAGCGTTCGGGGGGGGGCGCAGAACACCGGGGAGCTGTTTTTT.

This chain uses TRBV19 with TRBJ2-2, with D unclear. The CDR3 sequence is 16 residues long. Trimming left V 6 bases short and J 2 bases short, with 16 bases between. Germline V CDR1 and CDR2: LNHDA, SQIVND (reference sequence). The CDR3 loop reads CASRDLENLNTGELFF. The CDR3 nucleotides read TGTGCCAGTAGAGACCTCGAGAACTTAAACACCGGGGAGCTGTTTTTT.

The chain combines TRBV7-2 with TRBJ1-3; D is unclear. V lost 3 bases, J lost 0 bases, and 12 bases lay in between. Germline V gene sequence: CDR1 SGHTA, CDR2 FQGNSA. This CDR3 is 16 amino acids long. CDR3 in DNA: TGTGCCAGCAGCTTTTTTGCCAGAAGCTCTGGAAACACCATATATTTT. The encoded protein is CASSFFARSSGNTIYF.

This clonotype was detected many times. This chain uses TRBV28 with TRBJ2-7; 11 bases fit TRBD1. This CDR3 region has 14 residues. Germline assignment: CDR1 MDHEN and CDR2 SYDVKM. V lost 4 bases to trimming and J lost 5 bases; unmatched junction nucleotides: 4. CDR3 loop: CASSSSDRGHEQYF. CDR3 in DNA: TGTGCCAGCAGTTCCTCGGACAGGGGGCACGAGCAGTACTTC.

V gene TRBV24-1 combines with J gene TRBJ1-2; no clear D gene. With 4 bases removed from V and 2 bases from J, the gap between germline ends came to 10 bases. Germline values: CDR1 KGHDR, CDR2 SFDVKD. This CDR3 has 14 amino acids. DNA of the CDR3: TGTGCCACCAGTGACCTAAATAAGAACTATGGCTACACCTTC. Amino acids: CATSDLNKNYGYTF.

For this clonotype: A read error may be the cause here, since a much bigger clone is one base away. The V and J genes are TRBV18 and TRBJ1-1; D perhaps matches TRBD1 (5 bases). The CDR3 loop spans 16 amino acids. V was shortened by 6 bases and J by 7 bases, with 24 bases between the two germline ends. CDR1 and CDR2 (germline): KGHSH, LQKENI. CDR3 bases: TGTGCCAGCTCCCGGGACGCTCGGAGGGACGGCGGTGAAGCTTTCTTT. Residues: CASSRDARRDGGEAFF.

This clonotype showed up many times. The chain carries TRBV12-3 or TRBV12-4 and TRBJ2-3; TRBD2 agrees at 7 bases. V was clipped by 3 bases and J by 5 bases; unmatched bases: 14. This CDR3 region has 17 residues. CDR3 sequence reads: CASSFHAAGVMGDTQYF. The DNA of the CDR3 is TGTGCCAGCAGTTTTCATGCGGCGGGAGTGATGGGAGATACGCAGTATTTT.

There are many counts of this clonotype. The chain has TRBV29-1 and TRBJ1-2, with D tentatively TRBD1 (5 bases). Germline loops: CDR1 SQVTM, CDR2 ANQGSEA. The V end lost 6 bases, the J end lost 2 bases, and 7 bases lay between the germline ends. The CDR3 has 11 amino acids. Here the CDR3 reads CSVGTNYGYTF. CDR3 nucleotide sequence: TGCAGCGTAGGGACCAACTATGGCTACACCTTC. The full variable domain, in which reference TRBV29-1 and TRBJ1-2 provide the parts outside the CDR3, is SAVISQKPSRDICQRGTSLTIQCQVDSQVTMMFWYRQQPGQSLTLIATANQGSEATYESGFVIDKFPISRPNLTFSTLTVSNMSPEDSSIYLCSVGTNYGYTFGSGTRLTVV.

Comments on this clonotype: One end of the junction does not line up with germline, which may come from a read error. V gene TRBV12-3 or TRBV12-4 combines with J gene TRBJ2-7; no reliable D call. This CDR3 is built from 12 residues. Here the CDR3 reads CASSFSSYERYF. The CDR3 nucleotides read TGTGCCAGCAGTTTCTCCAGCTACGAGCGGTACTTC.

This clonotype appeared many times. The chain couples TRBV18 to TRBJ1-1, with a possible D match to TRBD1 (5 bases). The V gene's germline CDR1 is KGHSH and CDR2 LQKENI. This CDR3 has 15 residues. V dropped 4 bases and J dropped 0 bases, with 12 bases sitting between them. This CDR3 reads CASSQEETVNTEAFF. For the CDR3, the DNA is TGTGCCAGCTCACAAGAAGAGACAGTGAACACTGAAGCTTTCTTT.

This clonotype was seen many times. The chain is built from TRBV4-2 and TRBJ2-7; 12 bases fit TRBD2. This CDR3 has 18 residues. J was trimmed by 1 base and V by 0 bases; bases with no gene match: 7. CDR1 is LGHNA and CDR2 is YNFKEQ in the germline V gene. For the CDR3, the DNA is TGTGCCAGCAGCCAAGATCTCGATACTAGCGGGAGGTCCTACGAGCAGTACTTC. This sequence encodes CASSQDLDTSGRSYEQYF.

In its sample, this clonotype was seen many times. The V and J genes are TRBV15 and TRBJ2-6; D is possibly TRBD2 (5 bases). CDR1 and CDR2 (germline): LNHNV, YYDKDF (reference sequence). This CDR3 comprises 13 residues. Trimming cost V 9 bases and J 19 bases, with 25 bases left between them. CDR3 in amino acids: CATSRNWGEVLTF. Written as DNA, the CDR3 is TGTGCCACAAGCCGAAATTGGGGAGAAGTCTTAACTTTC.

As for this clonotype: One end of the junction does not line up with germline, which may come from a read error. This chain uses TRBV11-1 with TRBJ2-5; D uncertain. This CDR3 comprises 12 residues. The germline gives CDR1 SGHAT, CDR2 FQDESV (reference sequence). The CDR3 DNA sequence: TGTGCCAGCAGCTGGGGTGGAGAGACCGAGTACTTC. Its translation is CASSWGGETEYF.

The gene calls are TRBV28 and TRBJ2-1; TRBD1 matches at 9 bases. The CDR3 has 16 amino acids. The V segment lost 6 bases and the J segment 0 bases; nucleotides outside the gene matches: 6. Germline V lookup: CDR1 MDHEN, CDR2 SYDVKM. For the CDR3, the DNA is TGTGCCAGCAGACCACAGGGGGCAGGCTCCTACAATGAGCAGTTCTTC. Protein: CASRPQGAGSYNEQFF.

This clonotype was counted only a few times. CDR3 sequence (DNA): TGTGCCAGTTCCAAGCGGAAGAATATCTACAATGAGCAGTTCTTC. Translation gives CASSKRKNIYNEQFF. The V and J genes are TRBV6-2 or TRBV6-3 and TRBJ2-1, with a tentative D call TRBD2 (5 bases). Germline V lookup: CDR1 MNHEY, CDR2 SVGEGT. The CDR3 covers 15 residues. V gave up 9 bases and J gave up 3 bases, with 18 bases separating them.

The sample holds a few counts of this clonotype. The chain employs TRBV10-3 and TRBJ2-1; TRBD2 aligns across 10 bases. The V and J ends lost 9 bases and 9 bases, in that order; junction bases with no gene match: 8. This CDR3 has 13 amino acids. The V gene's germline CDR1 is ENHRY and CDR2 SYGVKD. The DNA of the CDR3 is TGTGCCATTCTAGCGGGAGAGGAGGGTGAGCAGTTCTTC. This gives the protein CAILAGEEGEQFF.

The V gene is TRBV20-1, the J gene TRBJ2-5; 10 bases line up with TRBD2. J gave up 5 bases and V 3 bases, and 9 bases lay outside the gene matches. The CDR3 is made up of 15 amino acids. CDR1 is DFQATT and CDR2 is SNEGSKA in the germline V gene (reference sequence). The CDR3 is CSASPLAGARETQYF. Here the CDR3 DNA reads TGCAGTGCTAGTCCCCTAGCGGGAGCGCGCGAGACCCAGTACTTC.

This clonotype was counted many times. The chain is built from TRBV7-2 and TRBJ2-7; D possibly corresponds to TRBD2 (5 bases). The CDR3 has 13 residues. CDR1 is SGHTA and CDR2 is FQGNSA in the germline V gene. Deletions cut 4 bases from V and 3 bases from J, with 10 bases between. The CDR3 spells CASSSDWGYEQYF. CDR3 coding DNA: TGTGCCAGCAGCTCGGACTGGGGCTACGAGCAGTACTTC.

V is TRBV5-1 and J is TRBJ2-7; D is uncertain. Deletions cut 2 bases from V and 2 bases from J, with 11 bases between. In germline, CDR1 is SGHRS, CDR2 YFSETQ. The CDR3 runs to 14 residues. CDR3 DNA sequence: TGCGCCAGCAGCTTCCAGCCTCATCCCTACGAGCAGTACTTC. It translates to CASSFQPHPYEQYF.